This T cell receptor beta chain was observed in a study of T-cell reconstitution after alpha-beta-depleted transplantation in children. As for this clonotype: Mismatch with germline at one junction end may stem from a read error.

This sample's TCRbeta library carried unique molecular identifier barcodes. MiXCR, applied by TCRdb to the PCR reads, yields one record per CDR3 protein. The sample has approximately 340,000 distinct CDR3 sequences; about 9.4% are singletons. The germline gives CDR1 MNHEY, CDR2 SMNVEV (reference sequence). This CDR3 has 17 amino acids. Sample: PBMCs from the stem cell graft donor, taken from the stem cell graft. The receptor comes from a human donor who donated a stem cell graft to a child with acute lymphoblastic leukemia. The gene calls are TRBV27 and TRBJ2-7; 11 nucleotides align to TRBD2. In nucleotides, the CDR3 is TGTGCCAGCAGTTTACGCCTAGCGGGGGGTCCCTCCAACGAGCAGTACTTC. It codes for CASSLRLAGGPSNEQYF.